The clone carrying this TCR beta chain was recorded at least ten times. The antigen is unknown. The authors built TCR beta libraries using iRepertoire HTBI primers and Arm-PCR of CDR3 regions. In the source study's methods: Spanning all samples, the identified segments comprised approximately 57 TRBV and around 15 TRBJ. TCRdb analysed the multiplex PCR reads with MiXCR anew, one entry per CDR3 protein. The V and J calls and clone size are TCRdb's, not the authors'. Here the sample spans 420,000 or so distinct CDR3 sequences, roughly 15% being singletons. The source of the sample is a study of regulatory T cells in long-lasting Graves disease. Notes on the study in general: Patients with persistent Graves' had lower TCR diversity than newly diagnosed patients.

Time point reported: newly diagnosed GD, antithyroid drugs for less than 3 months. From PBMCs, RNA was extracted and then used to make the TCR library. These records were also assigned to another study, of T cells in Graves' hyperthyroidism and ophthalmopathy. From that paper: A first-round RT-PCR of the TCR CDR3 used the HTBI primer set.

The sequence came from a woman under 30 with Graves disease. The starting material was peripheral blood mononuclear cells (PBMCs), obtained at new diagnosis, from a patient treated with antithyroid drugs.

CDR3 nucleotide sequence: TGTGCCAGCAGTGAAACAGGGGGCAATCAGCCCCAGCATTTT. Translation gives CASSETGGNQPQHF. The chain combines TRBV6-2 or TRBV6-3 with TRBJ1-5; 7 nucleotides line up with TRBD1. This CDR3 is built from 14 residues. Unmatched junction bases numbered 3, after V lost 5 bases and J lost 2 bases. The germline CDR1 and CDR2 sequences are MNHEY and SVGEGT.